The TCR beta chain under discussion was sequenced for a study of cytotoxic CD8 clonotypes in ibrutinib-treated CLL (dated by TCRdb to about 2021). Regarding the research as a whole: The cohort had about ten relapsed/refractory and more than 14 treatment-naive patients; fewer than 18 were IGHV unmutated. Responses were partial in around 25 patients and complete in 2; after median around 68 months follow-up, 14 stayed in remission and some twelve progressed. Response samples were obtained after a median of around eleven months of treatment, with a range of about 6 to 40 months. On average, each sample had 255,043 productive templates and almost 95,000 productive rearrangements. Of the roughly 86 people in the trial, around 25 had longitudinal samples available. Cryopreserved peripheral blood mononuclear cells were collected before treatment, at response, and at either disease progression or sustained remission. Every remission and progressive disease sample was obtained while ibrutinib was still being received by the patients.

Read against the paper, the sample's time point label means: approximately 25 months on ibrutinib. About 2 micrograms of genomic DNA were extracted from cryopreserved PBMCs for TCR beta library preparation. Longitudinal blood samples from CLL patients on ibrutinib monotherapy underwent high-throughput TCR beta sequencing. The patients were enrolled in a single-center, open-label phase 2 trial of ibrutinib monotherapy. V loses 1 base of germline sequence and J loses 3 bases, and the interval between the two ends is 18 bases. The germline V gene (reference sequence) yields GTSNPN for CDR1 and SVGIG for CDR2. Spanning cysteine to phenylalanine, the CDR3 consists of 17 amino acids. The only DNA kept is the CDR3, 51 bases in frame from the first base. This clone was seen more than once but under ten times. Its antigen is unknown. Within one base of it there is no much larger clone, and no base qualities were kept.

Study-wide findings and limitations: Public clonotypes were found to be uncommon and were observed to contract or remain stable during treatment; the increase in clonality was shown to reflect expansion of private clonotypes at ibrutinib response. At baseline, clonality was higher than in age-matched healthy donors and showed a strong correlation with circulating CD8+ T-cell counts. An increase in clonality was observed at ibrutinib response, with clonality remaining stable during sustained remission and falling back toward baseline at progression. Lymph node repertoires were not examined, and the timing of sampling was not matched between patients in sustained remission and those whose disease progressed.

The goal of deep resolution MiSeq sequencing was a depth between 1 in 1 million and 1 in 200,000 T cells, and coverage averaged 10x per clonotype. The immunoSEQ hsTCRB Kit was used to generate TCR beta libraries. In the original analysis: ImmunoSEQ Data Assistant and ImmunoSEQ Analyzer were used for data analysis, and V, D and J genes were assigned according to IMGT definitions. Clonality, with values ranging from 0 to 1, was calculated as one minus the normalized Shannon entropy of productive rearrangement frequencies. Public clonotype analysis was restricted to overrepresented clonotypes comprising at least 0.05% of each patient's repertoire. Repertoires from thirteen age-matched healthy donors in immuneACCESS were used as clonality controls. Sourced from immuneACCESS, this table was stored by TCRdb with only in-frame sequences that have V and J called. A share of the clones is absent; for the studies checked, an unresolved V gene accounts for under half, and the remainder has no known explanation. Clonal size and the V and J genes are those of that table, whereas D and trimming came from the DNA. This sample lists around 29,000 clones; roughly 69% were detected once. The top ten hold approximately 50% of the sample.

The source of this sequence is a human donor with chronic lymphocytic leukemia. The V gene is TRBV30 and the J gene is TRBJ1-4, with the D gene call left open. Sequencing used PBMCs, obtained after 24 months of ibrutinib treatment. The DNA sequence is TGTGCCTGGAGTGCGGCCATCCGAAGCTGGGCTAATGAAAAACTGTTTTTT. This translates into CAWSAAIRSWANEKLFF.